This entry lists 20 T cell receptor beta chains sequenced from one sample in a study of CD8+ T cells in alopecia areata (dated by TCRdb to 2016 to 2018). Library preparation used the immunoSEQ multiplex PCR assay. To provide template for TCR sequencing, every sample had RNA extracted and reverse transcribed into cDNA. The clones in this table, taken by TCRdb from immuneACCESS, are in-frame only. Not every clone is retained; where verified, under half of the shortfall comes from an unresolved V gene, and the cause of the rest is unknown. The sample has 200,000 to 250,000 clones on record, less than 75% of them singletons. Of the sample, 1.5% to 2% is held by the ten largest clones. This specimen's time point label, per the study, means: around 4 weeks on oral tofacitinib. Interpreted using the paper, the treatment or condition label stands for: oral pan-JAK inhibitor, 5-10 mg twice daily. The sample here was CD4+ T cells sorted from blood, taken at week 4, from a patient treated with tofacitinib. These receptors were obtained from a human donor with alopecia areata.

Only a few counts were recorded for this clone. The rearrangement links TRBV5-1 to TRBJ2-3; no clear D gene. The germline V and J ends were trimmed by 4 bases and 4 bases, with 7 bases remaining between them. The CDR3 runs to 12 residues. Germline V gene sequence: CDR1 SGHRS, CDR2 YFSETQ. Here the CDR3 reads CASSRSSDTQYF. The CDR3 DNA reads TGCGCCAGCAGCAGGTCTTCAGATACGCAGTATTTT.

This clone has only a few counts. This chain uses TRBV11-2 with TRBJ1-2; 7 positions agree with TRBD1. The trim removed 5 bases at V and 4 bases at J, leaving 13 bases unmatched. This CDR3 has 16 amino acids. Germline CDR1 and CDR2: SGHAT and FQNNGV. The CDR3 here is CASSVNRGIPLYGYTF. For the CDR3, the DNA is TGTGCCAGCAGCGTAAACAGGGGCATACCCCTCTATGGCTACACCTTC.

CDR3 nucleotide sequence: TGTGCCTGGAGAGACAGGGAAGCTGAAGCTTTCTTT. Its protein product is CAWRDREAEAFF. The rearrangement uses TRBV30 and TRBJ1-1; 7 positions match TRBD1. V was pared by 3 bases and J by 6 bases, with 4 bases of the junction left unmatched. This CDR3 region has 12 residues. Germline CDR1 is GTSNPN and CDR2 is SVGIG (reference sequence).

The chain uses TRBV29-1 and TRBJ1-5; 8 positions match TRBD1. V dropped 0 bases and J dropped 9; count of bases not matched to a gene: 7. Germline V lookup: CDR1 SQVTM, CDR2 ANQGSEA. The CDR3 loop spans 14 amino acids. For the CDR3, the DNA is TGCAGCGTTGAAGAGAATGGTGGGACAGGGCCCCAGCATTTT. Protein: CSVEENGGTGPQHF.

The table lists this clone with a few counts. The CDR3 is CASSLLGNSPLHF. In DNA, the CDR3 is TGTGCCAGCAGTTTATTGGGGAATTCACCCCTCCACTTT. The chain uses TRBV28 and TRBJ1-6; no firm D call. The CDR3 sequence is 13 residues long. V shed 1 base and J shed 7 bases, with 5 bases lying between them. In germline, CDR1 is MDHEN, CDR2 SYDVKM.

V and J are TRBV14 and TRBJ2-7; 9 bases are shared with TRBD1. V gave up 2 bases and J gave up 5 bases; unmatched junction bases: 10. Per the germline V gene, CDR1 is SGHDN and CDR2 is FVKESK. The CDR3 runs 16 residues. As DNA, the CDR3 is TGTGCCAGCAGCCAAAGGGCGGGACAGGGTCTCAACGAGCAGTACTTC. Protein: CASSQRAGQGLNEQYF. The whole variable domain, remainder taken from reference TRBV14 and TRBJ2-7, is EAGVTQFPSHSVIEKGQTVTLRCDPISGHDNLYWYRRVMGKEIKFLLHFVKESKQDESGMPNNRFLAERTGGTYSTLKVQPAELEDSGVYFCASSQRAGQGLNEQYFGPGTRLTVT.

This clone was detected a few times. Sequence at one end of the junction differs from germline and may be a read error. The rearrangement uses TRBV10-3 and TRBJ2-7; possibly TRBD1 for D (6 bases). CDR3 length: 14 amino acids. The germline V gene has CDR1 ENHRY and CDR2 SYGVKD. In DNA, the CDR3 is TGTGCCAGCAGTCAAACACAGGGTTCCGGCGAGCAGTACTTC. Protein: CASSQTQGSGEQYF.

In its sample, this clone was seen once. The chain is built from TRBV4-3 and TRBJ2-5; D might be TRBD1 or TRBD2, each matching 6 bases. CDR3 length: 18 residues. Trimming cost V 4 bases and J 1 base, with 22 bases left between them. Germline-derived CDR1 and CDR2 are LGHNA and YSLEER. The CDR3 sequence: CASSRDSWGAGGQETQYF. CDR3 DNA: TGCGCCAGCAGCCGAGACTCCTGGGGGGCTGGGGGCCAAGAGACCCAGTACTTC.

The chain carries TRBV7-2 and TRBJ2-1; tentative D call: TRBD2 (6 bases). The CDR3 consists of 16 residues. The ends were cut back, 4 bases at V and 5 bases at J, with 18 bases in the middle. Germline-derived CDR1 and CDR2 are SGHTA and FQGNSA. The CDR3 spells CASSWDGSSGHNEQFF. CDR3 nucleotide sequence: TGTGCCAGCAGCTGGGACGGTAGTAGCGGACACAATGAGCAGTTCTTC.

The J gene is TRBJ1-1, the V gene TRBV9; TRBD1 agrees at 8 bases. The CDR3 consists of 15 residues. Trimming took 0 bases from V and 6 from J; bases not matched to a gene: 7. Germline assignment: CDR1 SGDLS and CDR2 YYNGEE. CDR3 in DNA: TGTGCCAGCAGCGTAGCTCCAGGGGGCCAAGCTGAAGCTTTCTTT. Its translation is CASSVAPGGQAEAFF.

This chain joins TRBV2 and TRBJ2-3; D might be TRBD1 (6 bases). Germline V gives CDR1 SNHLY, CDR2 FYNNEI. Trimming removed 6 bases from V and 3 bases from J, with 10 bases in between. This CDR3 is built from 13 residues. CDR3 residues: CASRGGGTDTQYF. The CDR3 coding sequence is TGTGCCAGCAGAGGGGGTGGAACAGATACGCAGTATTTT.

Only a few counts were recorded for this clone. The V gene is TRBV10-3, the J gene TRBJ2-1; the D gene is possibly TRBD1 (6 bases). Per germline, CDR1 ENHRY and CDR2 SYGVKD. V was pared by 0 bases and J by 7 bases, with 10 bases between. This CDR3 has 14 amino acids. The CDR3 sequence is CAISESNRENEQFF. The CDR3 DNA reads TGTGCCATCAGTGAGTCGAACAGGGAGAATGAGCAGTTCTTC.

This clone was observed a few times. The J gene is TRBJ2-7, the V gene TRBV30; no definite D call. The CDR3 extends over 13 amino acids. V shed 1 base and J shed 4 bases, with 11 bases lying between them. Germline CDR1 reads GTSNPN; CDR2 reads SVGIG (reference sequence). DNA of the CDR3: TGTGCCTGGAGTGCTAGGCGAGGTTACGAGCAGTACTTC. As protein: CAWSARRGYEQYF.

This clone came up a few times. The gene calls are TRBV29-1 and TRBJ1-1; no firm D call. V was pared by 6 bases and J by 4 bases, with 18 bases between. Germline V gene data show CDR1 as SQVTM and CDR2 as ANQGSEA. The CDR3 has 14 amino acids. CDR3 DNA sequence: TGCAGCGTCGGAGGTAGGGCCGGAATCACTGAAGCTTTCTTT. Translating gives CSVGGRAGITEAFF.

This clone occurred a few times. This chain connects TRBV30 to TRBJ2-4, with 11 positions matching TRBD1. Germline-derived CDR1 and CDR2 are GTSNPN and SVGIG (reference sequence). J lost 7 bases, V lost 1 base, and 6 bases had no gene match. The CDR3 totals 15 residues. Here the CDR3 DNA reads TGTGCCTGGAGTGCCCGGGACAGGGGGTTGAACATTCAGTACTTC. Amino acids: CAWSARDRGLNIQYF.

V is TRBV9 and J is TRBJ1-1; TRBD1 is a possible D gene (5 bases). Germline loops: CDR1 SGDLS, CDR2 YYNGEE. V was cut by 0 bases and J by 1 base, with 10 bases left in between. The CDR3 extends over 15 amino acids. CDR3 residues: CASSVVARENTEAFF. CDR3 DNA: TGTGCCAGCAGCGTAGTGGCCAGGGAGAACACTGAAGCTTTCTTT. Combining the CDR3 with reference TRBV9 and TRBJ1-1 gives the whole variable domain DSGVTQTPKHLITATGQRVTLRCSPRSGDLSVYWYQQSLDQGLQFLIQYYNGEERAKGNILERFSAQQFPDLHSELNLSSLELGDSALYFCASSVVARENTEAFFGQGTRLTVV.

There are many counts of this clone. CDR3: CASSSTPGQGYTF. The CDR3 coding sequence is TGTGCCAGCAGCTCTACCCCGGGGCAGGGCTACACCTTC. The V and J genes are TRBV7-3 and TRBJ1-2, with a weak D call TRBD1 (5 bases). CDR1 and CDR2 (germline): SGHTA, FQGTGA. Trimming left V 4 bases short and J 8 bases short, with 14 bases between. The length of the CDR3 is 13 residues.

The chain links TRBV30 to TRBJ1-2; maybe TRBD1 (6 bases). Germline V gene data show CDR1 as GTSNPN and CDR2 as SVGIG (reference sequence). V was shortened by 4 bases and J by 4 bases, with 10 bases between the two germline ends. The CDR3 contains 12 residues. CDR3 coding DNA: TGTGCCTGGACTTTGGACAGCTATGGCTACACCTTC. Residues: CAWTLDSYGYTF. Together with reference TRBV30 and TRBJ1-2, the CDR3 gives the full variable domain: SQTIHQWPATLVQPVGSPLSLECTVEGTSNPNLYWYRQAAGRGLQLLFYSVGIGQISSEVPQNLSASRPQDRQFILSSKKLLLSDSGFYLCAWTLDSYGYTFGSGTRLTVV.

The V gene is TRBV11-3, the J gene TRBJ2-1; D tentatively reads TRBD1 or TRBD2 (6 bases each). Germline loops: CDR1 SGHNT, CDR2 YENEEA. Trimming left V 5 bases short and J 8 bases short, with 19 bases between. The CDR3 is 15 amino acids. CDR3 DNA: TGTGCCAGCAGCACTGGTCCAGGGGAGGTCGATGAGCAGTTCTTC. Amino acids: CASSTGPGEVDEQFF. Looking up the rest from reference TRBV11-3 and TRBJ2-1 gives the full variable domain: EAGVVQSPRYKIIEKKQPVAFWCNPISGHNTLYWYLQNLGQGPELLIRYENEEAVDDSQLPKDRFSAERLKGVDSTLKIQPAELGDSAVYLCASSTGPGEVDEQFFGPGTRLTVL.

The V and J genes are TRBV27 and TRBJ2-7, with 8 bases identical to TRBD2. The CDR3 runs 16 residues. Germline V gene data show CDR1 as MNHEY and CDR2 as SMNVEV (reference sequence). V lost 8 bases and J lost 0; bases outside the gene matches: 12. As DNA, the CDR3 is TGTGCCAGCTCAGCCCGCGGGCGGGGGGCCTCCTACGAGCAGTACTTC. This encodes CASSARGRGASYEQYF.